The rows below give T cell receptor beta chains drawn from one sample of a study of cytomegalovirus exposure and HLA in healthy donors. Profiling relied on immunoSEQ multiplex PCR, and the TCRdb table lists in-frame clones only, not all of them. Of roughly 150,000 clones listed, approximately 73% were seen once; the top ten hold over 9.5%. Material: PBMCs. Source of these receptors: a young man in good health and CMV-seropositive. Both conserved end residues are part of each CDR3. Each record gives: J gene, V gene, CDR3 protein.

TRBJ2-7 | TRBV18 | CASLMDRSSYEQYF
TRBJ1-5 | TRBV7-8 | CASSLQMGQDQPQHF
TRBJ2-5 | TRBV30 | CAWTSFGGSAETQYF
TRBJ2-3 | TRBV19 | CASNLRGEKGAAYTQYF
TRBJ2-5 | TRBV28 | CASSSYQETQYF
TRBJ1-5 | TRBV4-2 | CASSGAGTGGLYSNQPQHF
TRBJ1-2 | TRBV19 | CASSTGEYGYTF
TRBJ2-1 | TRBV18 | CASGAGVDGEQFF
TRBJ2-3 | TRBV5-1 | CASSALAQSTDTQYF
TRBJ1-2 | TRBV7-3 | CASSLTVAGGAKRYGYTF
TRBJ1-2 | TRBV5-1 | CASSLGQMDGYTF
TRBJ2-5 | TRBV5-1 | CASSLTGFQETQYF
TRBJ1-2 | TRBV4-1 | CASSQDWTGYGYTF
TRBJ1-6 | TRBV5-8 | CASSRENSPLHF
TRBJ2-1 | TRBV2 | CASSPPAVLHNEQFF
TRBJ1-1 | TRBV19 | CASSIILGGSNTEAFF
TRBJ2-7 | TRBV7-9 | CSSSPQGQATYEQYF
TRBJ1-2 | TRBV18 | CASSPTGNGYTF
TRBJ1-1 | TRBV11-2 | CASSVGAGRPEAFF
TRBJ2-3 | TRBV28 | CASSLYAGGITDTQYF
TRBJ2-2 | TRBV19 | CASSMEITGELFF
TRBJ2-5 | TRBV6-1 | CASSPRQGTAQYF